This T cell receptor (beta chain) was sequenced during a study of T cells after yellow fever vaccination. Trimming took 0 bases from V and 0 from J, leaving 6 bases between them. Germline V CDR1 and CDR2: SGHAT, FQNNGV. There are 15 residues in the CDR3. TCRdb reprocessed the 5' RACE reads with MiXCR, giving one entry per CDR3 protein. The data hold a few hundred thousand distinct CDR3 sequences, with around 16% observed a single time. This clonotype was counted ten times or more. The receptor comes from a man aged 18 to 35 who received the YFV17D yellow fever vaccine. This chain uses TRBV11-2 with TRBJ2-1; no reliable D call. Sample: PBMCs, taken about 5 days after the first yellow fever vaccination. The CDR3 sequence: CASSLEATSYNEQFF. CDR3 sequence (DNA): TGTGCCAGCAGCTTAGAGGCAACCTCCTACAATGAGCAGTTCTTC.